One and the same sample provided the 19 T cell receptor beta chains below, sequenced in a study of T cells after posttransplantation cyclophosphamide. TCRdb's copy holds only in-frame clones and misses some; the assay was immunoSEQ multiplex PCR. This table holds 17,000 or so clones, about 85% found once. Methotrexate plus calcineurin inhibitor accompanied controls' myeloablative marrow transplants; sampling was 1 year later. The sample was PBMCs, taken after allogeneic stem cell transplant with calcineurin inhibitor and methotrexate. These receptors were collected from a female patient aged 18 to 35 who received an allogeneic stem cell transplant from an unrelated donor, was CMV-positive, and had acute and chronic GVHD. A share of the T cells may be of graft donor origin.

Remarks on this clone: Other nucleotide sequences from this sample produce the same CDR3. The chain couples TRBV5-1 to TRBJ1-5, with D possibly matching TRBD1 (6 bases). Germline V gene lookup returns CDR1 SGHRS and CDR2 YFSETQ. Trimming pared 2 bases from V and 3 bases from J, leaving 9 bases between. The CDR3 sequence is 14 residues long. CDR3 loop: CASSLGQNNQPQHF. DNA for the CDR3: TGCGCCAGCAGCTTAGGACAGAACAATCAGCCCCAGCATTTT.

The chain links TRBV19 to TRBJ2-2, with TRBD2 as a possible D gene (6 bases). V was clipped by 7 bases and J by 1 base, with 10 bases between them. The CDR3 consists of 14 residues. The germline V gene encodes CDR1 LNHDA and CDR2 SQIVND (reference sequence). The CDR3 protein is CASNQGLNTGELFF. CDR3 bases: TGTGCCAGTAATCAGGGACTGAACACCGGGGAGCTGTTTTTT.

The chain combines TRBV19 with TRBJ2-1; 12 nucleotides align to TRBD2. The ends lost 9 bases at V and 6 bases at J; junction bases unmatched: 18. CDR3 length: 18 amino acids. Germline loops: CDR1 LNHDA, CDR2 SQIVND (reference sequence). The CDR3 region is CARPRETRLAGASNEQFF. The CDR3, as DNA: TGTGCCAGACCTAGGGAAACACGACTAGCGGGAGCTAGCAATGAGCAGTTCTTC.

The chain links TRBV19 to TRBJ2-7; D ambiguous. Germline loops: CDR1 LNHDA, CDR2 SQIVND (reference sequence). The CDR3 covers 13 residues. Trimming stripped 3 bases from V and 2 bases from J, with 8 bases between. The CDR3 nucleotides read TGTGCCAGTAGTATTCGACTCGCCTACGAGCAGTACTTC. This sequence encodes CASSIRLAYEQYF.

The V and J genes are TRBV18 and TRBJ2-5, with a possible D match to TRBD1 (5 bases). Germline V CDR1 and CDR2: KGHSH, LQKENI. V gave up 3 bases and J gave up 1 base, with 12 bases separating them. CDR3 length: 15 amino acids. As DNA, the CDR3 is TGTGCCAGCTCACCGAGAACAGGAACCCAAGAGACCCAGTACTTC. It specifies CASSPRTGTQETQYF.

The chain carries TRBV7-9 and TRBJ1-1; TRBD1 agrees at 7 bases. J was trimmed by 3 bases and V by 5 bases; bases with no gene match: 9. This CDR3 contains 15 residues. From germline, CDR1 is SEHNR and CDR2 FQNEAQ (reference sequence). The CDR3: CASSTSTGPYTEAFF. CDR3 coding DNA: TGTGCCAGCAGCACTTCGACAGGGCCTTACACTGAAGCTTTCTTT.

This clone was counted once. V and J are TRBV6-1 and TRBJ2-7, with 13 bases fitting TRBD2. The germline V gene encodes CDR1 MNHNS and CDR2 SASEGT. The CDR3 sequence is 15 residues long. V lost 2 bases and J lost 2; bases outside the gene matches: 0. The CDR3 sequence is CASSETSGRAYEQYF. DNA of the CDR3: TGTGCCAGCAGTGAAACTAGCGGGAGGGCCTACGAGCAGTACTTC.

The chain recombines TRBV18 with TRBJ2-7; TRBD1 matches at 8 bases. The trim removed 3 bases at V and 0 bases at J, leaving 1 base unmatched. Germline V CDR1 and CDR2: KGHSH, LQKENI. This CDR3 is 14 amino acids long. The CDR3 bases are TGTGCCAGCTCACCCGGGACAGGCTCCTACGAGCAGTACTTC. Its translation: CASSPGTGSYEQYF. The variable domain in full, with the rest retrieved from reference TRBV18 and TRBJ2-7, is NAGVMQNPRHLVRRRGQEARLRCSPMKGHSHVYWYRQLPEEGLKFMVYLQKENIIDESGMPKERFSAEFPKEGPSILRIQQVVRGDSAAYFCASSPGTGSYEQYFGPGTRLTVT.

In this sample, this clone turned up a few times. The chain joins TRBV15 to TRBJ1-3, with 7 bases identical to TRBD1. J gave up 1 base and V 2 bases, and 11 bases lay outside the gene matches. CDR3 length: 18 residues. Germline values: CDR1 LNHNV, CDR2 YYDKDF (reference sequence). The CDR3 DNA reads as TGTGCCACCAGCAGACAACTACGGACAGGCTTTTCTGGAAACACCATATATTTT. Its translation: CATSRQLRTGFSGNTIYF.

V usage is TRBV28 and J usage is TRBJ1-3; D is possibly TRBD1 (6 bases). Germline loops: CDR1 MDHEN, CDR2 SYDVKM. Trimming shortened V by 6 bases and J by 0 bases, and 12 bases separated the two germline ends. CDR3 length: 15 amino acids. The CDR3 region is CASRPWTDSGNTIYF. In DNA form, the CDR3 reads TGTGCCAGCAGGCCATGGACAGACTCTGGAAACACCATATATTTT.

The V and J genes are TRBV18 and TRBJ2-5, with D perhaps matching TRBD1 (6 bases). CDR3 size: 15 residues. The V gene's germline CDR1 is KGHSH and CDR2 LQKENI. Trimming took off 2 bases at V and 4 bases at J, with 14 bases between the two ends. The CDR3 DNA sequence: TGTGCCAGCTCACCAACAACAGGGTTGGGAGAGACCCAGTACTTC. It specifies CASSPTTGLGETQYF.

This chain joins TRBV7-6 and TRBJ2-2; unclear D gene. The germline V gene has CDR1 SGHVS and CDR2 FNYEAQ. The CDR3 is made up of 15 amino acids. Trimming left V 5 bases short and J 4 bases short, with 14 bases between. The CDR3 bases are TGTGCCAGCAGCCCTCTGATAGATTTCACCGGGGAGCTGTTTTTT. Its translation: CASSPLIDFTGELFF.

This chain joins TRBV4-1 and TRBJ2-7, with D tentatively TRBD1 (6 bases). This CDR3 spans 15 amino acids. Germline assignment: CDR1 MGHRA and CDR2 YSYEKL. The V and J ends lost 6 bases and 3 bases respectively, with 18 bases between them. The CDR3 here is CASSQTSGDRYEQYF. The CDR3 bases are TGCGCCAGCAGTCAAACCTCAGGGGATCGCTACGAGCAGTACTTC.

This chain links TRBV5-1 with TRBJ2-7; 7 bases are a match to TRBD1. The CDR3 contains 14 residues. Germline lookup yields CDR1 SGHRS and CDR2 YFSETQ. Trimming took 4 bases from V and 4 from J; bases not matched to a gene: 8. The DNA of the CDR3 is TGCGCCAGCAGCAAAAACAGGGGATCGTACGAGCAGTACTTC. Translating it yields CASSKNRGSYEQYF.

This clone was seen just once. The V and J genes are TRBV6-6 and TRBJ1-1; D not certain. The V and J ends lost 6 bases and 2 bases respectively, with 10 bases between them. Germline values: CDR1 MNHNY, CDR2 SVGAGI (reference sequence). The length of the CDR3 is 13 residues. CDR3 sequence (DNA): TGTGCCAGCAGGCCCCCCGGTAACACTGAAGCTTTCTTT. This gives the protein CASRPPGNTEAFF.

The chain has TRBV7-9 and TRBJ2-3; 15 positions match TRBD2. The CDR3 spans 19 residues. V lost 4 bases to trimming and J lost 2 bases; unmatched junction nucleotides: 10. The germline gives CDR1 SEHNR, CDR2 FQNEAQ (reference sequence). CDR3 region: CASSSPRTSGRVPTDTQYF. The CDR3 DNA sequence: TGTGCCAGCAGCTCCCCGCGGACTAGCGGGAGGGTCCCCACAGATACGCAGTATTTT.

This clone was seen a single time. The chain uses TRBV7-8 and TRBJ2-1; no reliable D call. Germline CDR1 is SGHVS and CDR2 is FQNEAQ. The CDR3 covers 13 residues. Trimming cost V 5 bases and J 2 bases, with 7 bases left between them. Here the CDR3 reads CASSVTPYNEQFF. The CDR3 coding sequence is TGTGCCAGCAGCGTAACTCCCTACAATGAGCAGTTCTTC.

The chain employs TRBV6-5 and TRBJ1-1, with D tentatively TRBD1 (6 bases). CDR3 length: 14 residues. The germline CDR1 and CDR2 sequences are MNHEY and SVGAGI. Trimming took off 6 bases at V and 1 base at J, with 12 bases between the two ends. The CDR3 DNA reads TGTGCCAGCAGGAACTTAGGGGGGAACACTGAAGCTTTCTTT. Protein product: CASRNLGGNTEAFF.

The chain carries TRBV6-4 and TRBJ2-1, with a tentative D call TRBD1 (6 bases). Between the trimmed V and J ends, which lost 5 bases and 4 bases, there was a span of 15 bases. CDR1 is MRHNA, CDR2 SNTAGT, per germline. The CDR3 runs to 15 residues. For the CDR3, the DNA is TGTGCCAGCAGTAAGAGGACAGATCTGTACAATGAGCAGTTCTTC. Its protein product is CASSKRTDLYNEQFF.